This T cell receptor beta chain was found in a study of shared clonotypes between healthy human individuals. The assay ran at deep level. Sequenced by immunoSEQ multiplex PCR; TCRdb stores in-frame clones only, minus some. The data contain hundreds of thousands of clones, around three quarters of them singletons. A note on this clone: What it binds is unknown.

CD4+ cells underwent separation, giving CD45RA+ naive and CD45RA-negative memory subsets. Study conclusions and caveats: Compared with memory subsets, naive subsets generally had larger estimated richness.

The CDR3 consists of 13 residues. The germline gives CDR1 SGHDN, CDR2 FVKESK. V dropped 0 bases and J dropped 3 bases, with 5 bases sitting between them. The material sequenced was memory CD4+ T cells sorted from blood. Subset here: CD45RA-negative fraction. The TCR was taken from a woman under 40 in good health. This rearrangement joins TRBV14 to TRBJ1-1, with D uncertain. CDR3 in DNA: TGTGCCAGCAGCCAAGAGCTGTACACTGAAGCTTTCTTT. It encodes CASSQELYTEAFF.